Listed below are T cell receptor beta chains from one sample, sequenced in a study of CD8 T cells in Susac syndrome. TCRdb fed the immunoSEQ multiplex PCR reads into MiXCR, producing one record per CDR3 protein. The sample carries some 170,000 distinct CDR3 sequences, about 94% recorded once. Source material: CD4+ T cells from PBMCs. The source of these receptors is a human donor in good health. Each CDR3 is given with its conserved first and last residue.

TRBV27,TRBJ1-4,CATTRSGRGSEKLFF
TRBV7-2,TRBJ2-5,CASSTTGAETQYF
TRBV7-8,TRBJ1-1,CASSFSMNTEAFF
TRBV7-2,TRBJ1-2,CASSINNYGYTF
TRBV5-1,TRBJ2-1,CASSLAGIYNEQFF
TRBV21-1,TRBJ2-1,CASSKQLAGGTEQFF
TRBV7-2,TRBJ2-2,CASSLDSWNTGELFF
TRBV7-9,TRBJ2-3,CASSQPGTDTQYF
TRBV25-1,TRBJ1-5,CASSPLRGNQPQHF
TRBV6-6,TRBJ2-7,CASSPRAGSYEQYF
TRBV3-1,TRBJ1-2,CASTKSETGTYGYTF
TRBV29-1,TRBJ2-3,CSVDGVGTDTQYF
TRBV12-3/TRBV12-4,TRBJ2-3,CASSFGYRGGTDTQYF
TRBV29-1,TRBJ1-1,CSVEGQAGEAFF
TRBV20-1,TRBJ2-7,CSASALDSYEQYF
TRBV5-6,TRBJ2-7,CASNGDGREQYF
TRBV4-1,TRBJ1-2,CASSQEVEPHGYTF
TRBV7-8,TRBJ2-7,CASAWRGPYEQYF
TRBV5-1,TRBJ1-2,CASSIGQGSNYGYTF
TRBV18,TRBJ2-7,CASSPQSGTYEQYF
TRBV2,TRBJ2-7,CAGGIGGAEQYF
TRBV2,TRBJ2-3,CASSPGQDTQYF
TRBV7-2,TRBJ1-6,CASTNNSPLHF
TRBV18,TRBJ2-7,CASSPRGAATNYEQYF
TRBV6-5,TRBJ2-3,CASHQSDTQYF
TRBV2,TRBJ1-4,CASSRGGSNEKLFF
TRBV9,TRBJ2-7,CASSDRKSLLRYEQYF
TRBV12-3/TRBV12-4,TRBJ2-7,CASSRDRGIDEQYF
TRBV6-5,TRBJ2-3,CASSYFGQGGRDTQYF
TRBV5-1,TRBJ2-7,CASSLLSGQLTYEQYF
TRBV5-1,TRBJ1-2,CASSFTRDVHGYTF
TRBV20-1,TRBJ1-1,CSATGRTIEAFF
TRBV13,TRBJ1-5,CASSLGGDKQPQHF
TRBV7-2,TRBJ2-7,CASSLVTRDEQYF
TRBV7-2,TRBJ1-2,CASSFGRGTSGYTF
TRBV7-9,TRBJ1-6,CASSPRTNDSPLHF
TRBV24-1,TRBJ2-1,CATSDSPDRASYNEQFF
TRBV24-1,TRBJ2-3,CATSGADTITQYF
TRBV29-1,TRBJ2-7,CSVEDRRDARWGEQYF
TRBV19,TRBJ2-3,CASSSRAGPTDTQYF
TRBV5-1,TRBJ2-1,CASSLLAGGPGDNEQFF
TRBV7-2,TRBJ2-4,CASSNARVGDIQYF
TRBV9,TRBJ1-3,CASTPWPGNTIYF
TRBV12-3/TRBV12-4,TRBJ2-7,CASSPGLYEQYF
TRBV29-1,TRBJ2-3,CSVEKSGTDTQYF
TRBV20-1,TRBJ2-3,CSARPRASGTDTQYF
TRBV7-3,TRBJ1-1,CASSLTGRNTEAFF
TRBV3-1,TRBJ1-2,CASSQVVGARGYTF
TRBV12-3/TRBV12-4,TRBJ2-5,CASSRIDGGGTQYF